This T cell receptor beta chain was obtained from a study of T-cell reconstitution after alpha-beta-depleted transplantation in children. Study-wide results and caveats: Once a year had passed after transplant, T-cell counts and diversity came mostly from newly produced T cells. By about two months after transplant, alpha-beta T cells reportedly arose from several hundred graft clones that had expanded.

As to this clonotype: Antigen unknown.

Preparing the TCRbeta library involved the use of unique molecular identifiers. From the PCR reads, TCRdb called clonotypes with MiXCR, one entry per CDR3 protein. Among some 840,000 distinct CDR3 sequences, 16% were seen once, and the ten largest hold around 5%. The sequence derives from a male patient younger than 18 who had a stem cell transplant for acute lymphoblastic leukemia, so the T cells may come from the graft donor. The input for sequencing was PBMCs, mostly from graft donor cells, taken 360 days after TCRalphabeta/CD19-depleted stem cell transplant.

CDR3 sequence reads: CASSLLTGRGSAGTDTQYF. Here the CDR3 DNA reads TGTGCCAGCAGCTTATTAACGGGTAGGGGGAGCGCCGGCACAGATACGCAGTATTTT. This rearrangement joins TRBV7-4 to TRBJ2-3; tentative D call: TRBD1 (6 bases). The ends were cut back, 2 bases at V and 1 base at J, with 22 bases in the middle. Germline V gives CDR1 SGHVT, CDR2 SQSDAQ. This CDR3 region has 19 residues.